A single T cell receptor (beta chain) is shown here with its context. Method: immunoSEQ multiplex PCR; TCRdb's copy keeps in-frame clones and lacks some. The table lists 70,000 to 90,000 clones, roughly 94% of them singletons. This sample stems from a study of technical replicates of blood from several donors. Germline V gene sequence: CDR1 SNHLY, CDR2 FYNNEI. V trimming: 8 bases; J trimming: 3 bases; junction bases outside the gene matches: 19. The CDR3 has 18 amino acids. The sequenced sample was T cells isolated from PBMCs. V usage is TRBV2 and J usage is TRBJ1-3; the match to TRBD1 covers 7 bases. This receptor was obtained from a human donor in good health. This chain's CDR3 is CASFEEAGGIGSGNTIYF. CDR3 sequence (DNA): TGTGCCAGCTTTGAAGAGGCAGGGGGAATTGGAAGTGGAAACACCATATATTTT. The complete variable domain, with remaining parts taken from reference TRBV2 and TRBJ1-3, reads EPEVTQTPSHQVTQMGQEVILRCVPISNHLYFYWYRQILGQKVEFLVSFYNNEISEKSEIFDDQFSVERPDGSNFTLKIRSTKLEDSAMYFCASFEEAGGIGSGNTIYFGEGSWLTVV.